Given below is one T cell receptor beta chain in context. Its recognized antigen is unknown. No quality values exist for individual bases; no much larger clone is one base distant. The sample comes from a study of STAT5B mutations in CD4+ large granular lymphocyte leukemia (dated by TCRdb to between 2021 and 2024). About the investigation overall: When cryopreserved patient cells were available, CD8+ cells were depleted as a first step, and selection with anti-CD4 microbeads followed. The study compared the TCRbeta repertoires of patients with CD4+ T-cell large granular lymphocyte leukemia against those of healthy blood donors. Flow cytometry on FACSCanto II or FACSVerse confirmed that purified fractions exceeded 95% purity among lymphocytes. What the study reported, not specific to this receptor: The data were not HLA-matched, and the higher clonality in CD4+ T-LGLL than in CD8+ T-LGLL could be due to the relatively small sample size. CD4-sorted patient repertoires appeared more clonal than healthy CD4+ repertoires, and this difference persisted after removing the putative leukemic clones. Main leukemic clonotypes were private to each patient, although under 30% appeared at low frequency in other patients' non-leukemic repertoires. Patient cell sources varied, and just 5 to 7 CD4-sorted patient samples were included in the clonality comparison against healthy controls. TRBV06-family usage was enriched among the top patient clones (8/27) compared with healthy controls (2/35).

Hematology units in Padova (Italy), Helsinki (Finland) and Shinshu (Japan) recruited the CD4+ T-LGLL patients. Patient samples were bead-purified CD4+, CD4+CD8+, CD57+ or CD56+ fractions, or unselected PBMC, depending on sample availability. Somatic STAT5B mutation profiles obtained by deep amplicon sequencing of the same DNA used for patient TCRbeta data were integrated with the patient TCRbeta data. All TCR-sequenced material derived from peripheral blood: patient blood samples and healthy donor buffy coats. Peripheral blood mononuclear cells were isolated by Ficoll-Hypaque gradient centrifugation. The Gentra Puregene Cell and Tissue kit was used for genomic DNA extraction, and quantification was performed on a Qubit 2.0 fluorometer. TCRbeta rearrangements were sequenced from genomic DNA using the immunoSEQ assay at survey resolution. In the source study's methods: Any clonotype making up more than 5% of the repertoire was considered a putative leukemic clone, which gave approximately 60 such clones in roughly 28 patients. A lowest detectable productive clonotype frequency of 2.59 x 10-5 was observed in the TCR sequencing data. Analyses included only productive TCRbeta rearrangements, meaning complete and in-frame sequences. Simpson clonality, calculated in the immunoSEQ Analyzer version 3.0, was used as the measure of sample clonality. Clones were grouped by frequency into very rare, small, medium, large (1-20%) or hyperexpanded (>20%) categories. OLGA 1.2.3 estimated generation probabilities, VDJtools produced V-gene circos plots, VDJdb was queried for specificities, and GLIPH identified CDR3 motifs. The table comes from immuneACCESS by way of TCRdb, which keeps in-frame sequences with V and J called. Part of the clones is missing from these tables; in studies checked, under half for an unresolved V gene and the rest for unknown reasons. That table is the source of V, J and clone size, and D and trimming were worked out from the DNA. This sample is represented by some 7,700 clones; 76% of them were singletons. The ten largest make up roughly 66% of the sample.

After removal of 7 bases from V and 1 base from J, the junction retains 4 bases not matched to a gene. The CDR3 contains 14 residues, cysteine and phenylalanine counted. The read is trimmed to its CDR3 DNA, 42 bases read in frame from base 1. The CDR1 and CDR2 encoded by the germline V gene are ENHRY and SYGVKD. This sequence was found in a woman aged 55-69 years with CD4+ T-cell large granular lymphocyte leukemia. The rearrangement joined TRBV10-3 to TRBJ1-1; TRBD1 matches 9 bases in the middle. Sequencing input: PBMCs. The CDR3 has the sequence CAITSDRGNTEAFF. Read as DNA, the sequence is TGTGCCATCACCTCGGACAGGGGGAACACTGAAGCTTTCTTT.